Each of the 28 T cell receptor beta chains below was sequenced from the same sample in a study of beta chain features in type 1 diabetes. Expressed TCRB transcripts were sequenced because the entire RNA isolate underwent reverse transcription. Libraries were prepared by immunoSEQ multiplex PCR; TCRdb keeps only in-frame clonotypes and omits some of them. The repertoire consists of about 120,000 clones, with 15% to 20% occurring once and the leading ten covering under 2.5%. Findings and caveats of the study: All four CD4+ subsets from Type 1 diabetes patients carried moderately but significantly shorter TCRB CDR3s.

Their target antigens are unknown. Sequencing was done on a sample of central memory CD4+ T cells from blood. The receptors originated from a man aged 25-45 years with type 1 diabetes.

The table lists this clone with a few counts. The chain combines TRBV7-2 with TRBJ2-2, with D possibly TRBD1 on 6 matching bases. The CDR3 loop spans 14 amino acids. V lost 3 bases and J lost 2, with 7 bases in between. Germline values: CDR1 SGHTA, CDR2 FQGNSA. As DNA, the CDR3 is TGTGCCAGCAGCTTGACAGGAAACACCGGGGAGCTGTTTTTT. Its translation: CASSLTGNTGELFF.

The CDR3 bases are TGCGCCAGCAGCCAAGCGCAGAACACAGATACGCAGTATTTT. This gives the protein CASSQAQNTDTQYF. V gene TRBV4-1 combines with J gene TRBJ2-3; no clear D gene. CDR1 MGHRA and CDR2 YSYEKL come from the germline V gene. Trimming pared 1 base from V and 2 bases from J, leaving 7 bases between. The CDR3 is 14 residues long.

Ten or more counts support this clone. The rearrangement uses TRBV11-2 and TRBJ1-3; D is ambiguous. The V end was cut by 6 bases, the J end by 1 base, with 16 bases between. The CDR3 totals 16 residues. CDR1 is SGHAT and CDR2 is FQNNGV in the germline V gene. CDR3 DNA: TGTGCCAGCAGGCGTGTGCGGGGAAGATCTGGAAACACCATATATTTT. It encodes CASRRVRGRSGNTIYF.

The chain combines TRBV6-6 with TRBJ1-4; no clear D. Germline-derived CDR1 and CDR2 are MNHNY and SVGAGI (reference sequence). The CDR3 contains 13 residues. V lost 5 bases and J lost 5, with 9 bases in between. The CDR3 nucleotides are TGTGCCAGCAGTCGACCGACGAATGAAAAACTGTTTTTT. This codes for CASSRPTNEKLFF.

In the case of this clone: A much larger clone is a single base away; this may be a read error. The V call is TRBV7-2, the J call TRBJ2-7, with D possibly being TRBD1 (7 bases). The germline V gene encodes CDR1 SGHTA and CDR2 FQGNSA. The CDR3 spans 15 residues. The germline V and J ends were trimmed by 5 bases and 2 bases, with 16 bases remaining between them. The CDR3 DNA is TGTGCCAGCAGCGTCAGGGGGGCCCCCGCCTACGAGCAGTACTTC. Amino acid sequence: CASSVRGAPAYEQYF.

Only a few counts were recorded for this clone. The chain is built from TRBV28 and TRBJ2-3; D not resolved. V lost 2 bases and J 7 bases, leaving 7 bases between the germline ends. The CDR3 sequence is 12 residues long. Germline CDR1 MDHEN, CDR2 SYDVKM. Here the CDR3 reads CASSLPANTQYF. The CDR3 DNA is TGTGCCAGCAGTTTACCGGCGAATACGCAGTATTTT.

This chain uses TRBV6-6 with TRBJ1-2; TRBD1 aligns across 8 bases. This CDR3 spans 14 amino acids. The J segment lost 4 bases and the V segment lost 2 bases, leaving 3 bases of the junction unmatched. Germline-derived CDR1 and CDR2 are MNHNY and SVGAGI (reference sequence). The CDR3 region is CASSYTDRGYGYTF. CDR3 DNA sequence: TGTGCCAGCAGTTACACAGACAGGGGCTATGGCTACACCTTC.

The table lists this clone with a few counts. Germline and junction disagree at one end, which may indicate a read error. The chain has TRBV30 and TRBJ2-2; weak D call: TRBD2 (5 bases). This CDR3 region has 12 residues. CDR1 is GTSNPN and CDR2 is SVGIG in the germline V gene (reference sequence). The CDR3 DNA is TGTGCCGGGAGTTCCCGAGCGGGGGAGCTGTTTTTT. Protein sequence: CAGSSRAGELFF.

DNA of the CDR3: TGCAGCGTTGCCTGGCAGTACAACACTGAAGCTTTCTTT. Its translation is CSVAWQYNTEAFF. J is TRBJ1-1 and V is TRBV29-1; D is undetermined. CDR3 length equals 13 residues. Germline V lookup: CDR1 SQVTM, CDR2 ANQGSEA. Trimming shortened V by 4 bases and J by 2 bases, and 11 bases separated the two germline ends.

V and J are TRBV21-1 and TRBJ2-5; the table's D call TRBD2 went unverified against the DNA. TRBV21-1 is recorded as a pseudogene. The CDR3 is 15 residues long. This chain's CDR3 is CASSKDKGGRETQYF. The CDR3 DNA follows: TGTGCCAGCAGCAAAGATAAGGGAGGGCGCGAGACCCAGTACTTC.

The table lists this clone with a few counts. J is TRBJ2-1 and V is TRBV9; TRBD2 agrees at 7 bases. Germline V gives CDR1 SGDLS, CDR2 YYNGEE. V shed 6 bases, J shed 0 bases, and the junction held 6 bases outside the gene matches. The CDR3 consists of 15 residues. This chain's CDR3 is CASTTGGSSYNEQFF. The CDR3 DNA reads TGTGCCAGCACCACGGGGGGTAGCTCCTACAATGAGCAGTTCTTC. Variable domain in full (rest from reference TRBV9 and TRBJ2-1): DSGVTQTPKHLITATGQRVTLRCSPRSGDLSVYWYQQSLDQGLQFLIQYYNGEERAKGNILERFSAQQFPDLHSELNLSSLELGDSALYFCASTTGGSSYNEQFFGPGTRLTVL.

This clone was counted between two and nine times. The chain combines TRBV11-2 with TRBJ2-7; D not resolved. Germline assignment: CDR1 SGHAT and CDR2 FQNNGV. Trimming pared 6 bases from V and 0 bases from J, leaving 15 bases between. This CDR3 is built from 15 residues. The DNA for the CDR3 is TGTGCCAGCAGTTCCCTCCGGAGACTCTCCTACGAGCAGTACTTC. Protein: CASSSLRRLSYEQYF. Looking up the rest from reference TRBV11-2 and TRBJ2-7 gives the full variable domain: EAGVAQSPRYKIIEKRQSVAFWCNPISGHATLYWYQQILGQGPKLLIQFQNNGVVDDSQLPKDRFSAERLKGVDSTLKIQPAKLEDSAVYLCASSSLRRLSYEQYFGPGTRLTVT.

The CDR3 region is CASSYGRDEVTQYF. CDR3 DNA sequence: TGTGCCAGCAGTTACGGCCGTGATGAAGTAACGCAGTATTTT. The V gene is TRBV6-5, the J gene TRBJ2-3; D is undetermined. V lost 2 bases and J 9 bases, leaving 15 bases between the germline ends. The CDR3 covers 14 residues. Germline V lookup: CDR1 MNHEY, CDR2 SVGAGI.

This clone has only a few counts. This chain joins TRBV9 and TRBJ1-1, with 7 bases fitting TRBD1. Germline CDR1 SGDLS, CDR2 YYNGEE. The CDR3 is 14 residues long. V shed 4 bases and J 5 bases; nucleotides not matched to a gene: 8. The DNA for the CDR3 is TGTGCCAGCAGCCCCGATCCCAGGGGGACTGAAGCTTTCTTT. Translating gives CASSPDPRGTEAFF.

The V call is TRBV9, the J call TRBJ2-7; D gene ambiguous. The CDR3 is 15 residues long. V was cut by 1 base and J by 2 bases, with 13 bases left in between. Germline V gene lookup returns CDR1 SGDLS and CDR2 YYNGEE. This chain's CDR3 is CASSVFQDAAYEQYF. CDR3 sequence (DNA): TGTGCCAGCAGCGTATTCCAGGACGCCGCCTACGAGCAGTACTTC.

This clone was picked up a small number of times. This sequence joins TRBV29-1 and TRBJ1-1; D not resolved. This CDR3 contains 13 residues. Trimming cost V 4 bases and J 4 bases, with 13 bases left between them. CDR1 SQVTM and CDR2 ANQGSEA come from the germline V gene. This CDR3 is CSVVALGGTEAFF. The CDR3, as DNA: TGCAGCGTTGTCGCGCTAGGAGGCACTGAAGCTTTCTTT.

This clone has just a few counts. The chain employs TRBV19 and TRBJ1-6, with D possibly matching TRBD1 (5 bases). The ends were cut back, 6 bases at V and 7 bases at J, with 16 bases in the middle. CDR3 length: 15 residues. From germline, CDR1 is LNHDA and CDR2 SQIVND (reference sequence). The CDR3 region is CASSPTGRGNSPLHF. CDR3 sequence (DNA): TGTGCCAGTAGCCCGACGGGACGGGGGAATTCACCCCTCCACTTT. The complete variable domain, with remaining parts taken from reference TRBV19 and TRBJ1-6, reads DGGITQSPKYLFRKEGQNVTLSCEQNLNHDAMYWYRQDPGQGLRLIYYSQIVNDFQKGDIAEGYSVSREKKESFPLTVTSAQKNPTAFYLCASSPTGRGNSPLHFGNGTRLTVT.

Concerning this clone itself: At one boundary the junction diverges from the germline segment, which might be a read error. The chain couples TRBV5-5 to TRBJ2-3; unclear D gene. The length of the CDR3 is 14 residues. Germline lookup yields CDR1 SGHKS and CDR2 YYEKEE (reference sequence). The CDR3 reads CASSQSEGTDTQYF. The CDR3 DNA reads as TGCGCCAGCAGCCAATCAGAGGGCACAGATACGCAGTATTTT.

The chain combines TRBV9 with TRBJ2-5; 8 bases map to TRBD1. V lost 4 bases, J lost 5 bases, and 4 bases stayed unmatched. The CDR3 spans 13 residues. CDR1 and CDR2 from the germline V gene are SGDLS and YYNGEE. The CDR3 coding sequence is TGTGCCAGCAGCACCAACAGGGGGGAGACCCAGTACTTC. Protein product: CASSTNRGETQYF.

This clone showed up just a few times. This chain uses TRBV5-1 with TRBJ1-2; perhaps TRBD1 as D (6 bases). Between the trimmed V and J ends, which lost 8 bases and 6 bases, there was a span of 17 bases. There are 13 residues in the CDR3. CDR1 is SGHRS, CDR2 YFSETQ, per germline. In nucleotides, the CDR3 is TGCGCCAGTGCACAGGGTTATGAAAATGGCTACACCTTC. Protein sequence: CASAQGYENGYTF.

This clone was seen more than once but under ten times. The gene calls are TRBV7-6 and TRBJ2-1; D uncertain. V dropped 1 base and J dropped 4 bases, with 5 bases sitting between them. The CDR3 sequence is 13 residues long. From germline, CDR1 is SGHVS and CDR2 FNYEAQ. CDR3: CASSLEVYNEQFF. The CDR3 coding sequence is TGTGCCAGCAGCTTAGAGGTATACAATGAGCAGTTCTTC.

There are many counts of this clone. This chain joins TRBV18 and TRBJ2-2, with no clear D. There are 14 residues in the CDR3. Germline V lookup: CDR1 KGHSH, CDR2 LQKENI. Between the trimmed V and J ends, which lost 8 bases and 5 bases, there was a span of 15 bases. The CDR3 nucleotides read TGTGCCAGCACCCTACGGGTGGAAACCGGGGAGCTGTTTTTT. Encoded protein: CASTLRVETGELFF.

The chain links TRBV5-4 to TRBJ2-2; 10 bases are a match to TRBD1. The germline CDR1 and CDR2 sequences are SGHNT and YYREEE (reference sequence). The CDR3 is made up of 18 amino acids. Trimming removed 4 bases from V and 0 bases from J; junction bases left unmatched: 9. The CDR3, as DNA: TGTGCCAGCAGCGGTATGACAGGGGGCCTTACGAACACCGGGGAGCTGTTTTTT. This sequence encodes CASSGMTGGLTNTGELFF.

V usage is TRBV28 and J usage is TRBJ2-1; perhaps TRBD2 as D (6 bases). Germline CDR1 reads MDHEN; CDR2 reads SYDVKM. The CDR3 runs 14 residues. V shed 7 bases and J shed 3 bases, with 13 bases lying between them. The CDR3 coding sequence is TGTGCCAGCATTGCGGAGGGGAGCTACAATGAGCAGTTCTTC. Protein sequence: CASIAEGSYNEQFF.

This clone turned up a few times. The gene calls are TRBV4-3 and TRBJ2-1; D not certain. CDR1 and CDR2 (germline): LGHNA, YSLEER. The CDR3 has 15 amino acids. Trimming removed 3 bases from V and 9 bases from J, with 18 bases in between. CDR3 sequence (DNA): TGCGCCAGCAGCCACGGGCGTCCTGGGCTTAGTGAGCAGTTCTTC. The encoded protein is CASSHGRPGLSEQFF.

This clone was counted a few times. The chain uses TRBV5-4 and TRBJ2-6; no definite D call. CDR1 and CDR2 from the germline V gene are SGHNT and YYREEE (reference sequence). Between the trimmed V and J ends, which lost 9 bases and 4 bases, there was a span of 8 bases. The CDR3 sequence is 12 residues long. As DNA, the CDR3 is TGTGCCACGCAGGACGGGGCCAACGTCCTGACTTTC. Protein: CATQDGANVLTF.

This clone has a count of ten or more. The chain recombines TRBV5-4 with TRBJ2-2; 10 bases match TRBD1. The CDR3 runs 17 residues. V lost 4 bases and J lost 0; bases outside the gene matches: 6. Per germline, CDR1 SGHNT and CDR2 YYREEE (reference sequence). The CDR3 DNA sequence: TGTGCCAGCAGCCGACAGGGGGCCTCTACGAACACCGGGGAGCTGTTTTTT. It specifies CASSRQGASTNTGELFF.

At least ten counts were recorded for this clone. This sequence joins TRBV20-1 and TRBJ2-7, with 7 bases matching TRBD1. The CDR3 has 11 amino acids. The junction had 3 bases not matched to a gene; V was cut back by 2 bases and J by 8 bases. The V gene's germline CDR1 is DFQATT and CDR2 SNEGSKA (reference sequence). The CDR3, as DNA: TGCAGTGCTAGACGGGACAGCCAGCAGTACTTC. Residues: CSARRDSQQYF.